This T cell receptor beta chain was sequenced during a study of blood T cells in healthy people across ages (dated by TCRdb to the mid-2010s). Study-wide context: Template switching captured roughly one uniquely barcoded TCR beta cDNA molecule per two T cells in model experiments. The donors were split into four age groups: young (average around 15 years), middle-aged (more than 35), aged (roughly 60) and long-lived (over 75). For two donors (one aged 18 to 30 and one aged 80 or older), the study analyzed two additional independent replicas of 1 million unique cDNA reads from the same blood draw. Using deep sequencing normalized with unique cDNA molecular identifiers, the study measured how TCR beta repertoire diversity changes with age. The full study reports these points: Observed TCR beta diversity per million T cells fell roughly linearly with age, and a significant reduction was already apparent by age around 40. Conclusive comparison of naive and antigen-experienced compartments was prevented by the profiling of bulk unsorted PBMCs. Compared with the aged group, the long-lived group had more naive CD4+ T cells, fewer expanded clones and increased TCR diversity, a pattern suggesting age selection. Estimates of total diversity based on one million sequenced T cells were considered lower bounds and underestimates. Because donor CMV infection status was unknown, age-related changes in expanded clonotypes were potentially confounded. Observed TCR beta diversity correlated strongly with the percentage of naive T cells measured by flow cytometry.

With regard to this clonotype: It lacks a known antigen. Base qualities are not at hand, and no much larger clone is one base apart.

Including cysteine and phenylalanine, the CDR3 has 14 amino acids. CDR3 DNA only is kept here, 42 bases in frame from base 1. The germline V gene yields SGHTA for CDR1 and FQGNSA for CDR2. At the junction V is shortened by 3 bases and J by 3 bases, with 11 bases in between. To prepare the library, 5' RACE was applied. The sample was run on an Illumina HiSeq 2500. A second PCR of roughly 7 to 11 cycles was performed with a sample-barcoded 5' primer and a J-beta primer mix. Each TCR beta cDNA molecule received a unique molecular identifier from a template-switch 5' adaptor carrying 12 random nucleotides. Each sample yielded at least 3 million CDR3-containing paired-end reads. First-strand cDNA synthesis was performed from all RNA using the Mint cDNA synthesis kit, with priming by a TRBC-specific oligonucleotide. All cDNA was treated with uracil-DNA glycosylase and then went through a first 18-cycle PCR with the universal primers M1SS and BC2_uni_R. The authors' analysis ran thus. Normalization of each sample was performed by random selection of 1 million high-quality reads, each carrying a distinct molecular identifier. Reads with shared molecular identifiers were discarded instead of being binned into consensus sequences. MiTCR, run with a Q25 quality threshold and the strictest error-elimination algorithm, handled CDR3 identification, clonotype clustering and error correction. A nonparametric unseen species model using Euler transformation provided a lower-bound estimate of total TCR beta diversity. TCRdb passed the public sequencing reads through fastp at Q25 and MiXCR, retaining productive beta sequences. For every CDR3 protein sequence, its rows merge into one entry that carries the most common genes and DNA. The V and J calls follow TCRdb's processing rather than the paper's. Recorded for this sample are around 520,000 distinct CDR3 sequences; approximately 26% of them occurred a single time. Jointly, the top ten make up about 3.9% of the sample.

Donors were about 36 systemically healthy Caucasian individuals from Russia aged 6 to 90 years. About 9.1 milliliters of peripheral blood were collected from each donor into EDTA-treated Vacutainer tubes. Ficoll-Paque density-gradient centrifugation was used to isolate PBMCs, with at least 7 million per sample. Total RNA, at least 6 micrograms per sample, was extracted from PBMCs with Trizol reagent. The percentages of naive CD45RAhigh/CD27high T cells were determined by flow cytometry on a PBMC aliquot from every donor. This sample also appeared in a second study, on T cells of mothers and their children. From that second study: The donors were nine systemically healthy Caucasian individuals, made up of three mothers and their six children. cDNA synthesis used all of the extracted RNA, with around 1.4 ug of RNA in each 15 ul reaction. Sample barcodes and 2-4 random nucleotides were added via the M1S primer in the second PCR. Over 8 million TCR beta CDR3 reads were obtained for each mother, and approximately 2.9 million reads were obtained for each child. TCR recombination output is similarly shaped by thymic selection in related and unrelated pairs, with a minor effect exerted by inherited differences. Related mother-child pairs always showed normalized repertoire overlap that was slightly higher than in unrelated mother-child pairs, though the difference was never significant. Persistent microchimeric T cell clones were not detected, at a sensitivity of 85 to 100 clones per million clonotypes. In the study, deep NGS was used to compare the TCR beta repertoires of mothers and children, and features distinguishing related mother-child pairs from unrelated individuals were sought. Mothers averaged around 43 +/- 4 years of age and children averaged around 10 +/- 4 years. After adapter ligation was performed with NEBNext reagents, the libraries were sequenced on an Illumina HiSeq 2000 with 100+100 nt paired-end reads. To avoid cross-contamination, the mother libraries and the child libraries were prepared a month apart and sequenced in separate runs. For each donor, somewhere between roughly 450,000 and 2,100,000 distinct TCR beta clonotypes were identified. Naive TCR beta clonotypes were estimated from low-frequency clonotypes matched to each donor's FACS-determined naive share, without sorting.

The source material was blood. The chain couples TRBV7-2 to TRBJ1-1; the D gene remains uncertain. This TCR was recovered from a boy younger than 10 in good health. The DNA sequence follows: TGTGCCAGCAGCTTGGTTACAGTGGACACTGAAGCTTTCTTT. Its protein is CASSLVTVDTEAFF. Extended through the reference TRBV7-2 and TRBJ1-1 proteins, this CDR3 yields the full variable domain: GAGVSQSPSNKVTEKGKDVELRCDPISGHTALYWYRQSLGQGLEFLIYFQGNSAPDKSGLPSDRFSAERTGGSVSTLTIQRTQQEDSAVYLCASSLVTVDTEAFFGQGTRLTVV.